One T cell receptor beta chain is described in this entry. This sample stems from a study of T cell changes during pregnancy in multiple sclerosis. Germline V CDR1 and CDR2: LGHNA, YSLEER. This CDR3 is 22 amino acids long. Trimming removed 0 bases from V and 1 base from J; junction bases left unmatched: 17. Clones were sequenced by immunoSEQ multiplex PCR, and TCRdb holds only the in-frame ones, with some missing. This sample carries some 64,000 clones, around 93% of them seen once, and the ten largest clones take roughly 2.2%. This receptor was identified in a female donor with multiple sclerosis, enrolled in a pregnancy study. This chain uses TRBV4-3 with TRBJ2-3, with 12 bases identical to TRBD2. Specimen: peripheral blood, collected in the first trimester of pregnancy. CDR3 sequence reads: CASSQDLTSGRADVYGTDTQYF. The DNA for the CDR3 is TGCGCCAGCAGCCAAGACCTGACTAGCGGGAGAGCGGATGTATACGGCACAGATACGCAGTATTTT.